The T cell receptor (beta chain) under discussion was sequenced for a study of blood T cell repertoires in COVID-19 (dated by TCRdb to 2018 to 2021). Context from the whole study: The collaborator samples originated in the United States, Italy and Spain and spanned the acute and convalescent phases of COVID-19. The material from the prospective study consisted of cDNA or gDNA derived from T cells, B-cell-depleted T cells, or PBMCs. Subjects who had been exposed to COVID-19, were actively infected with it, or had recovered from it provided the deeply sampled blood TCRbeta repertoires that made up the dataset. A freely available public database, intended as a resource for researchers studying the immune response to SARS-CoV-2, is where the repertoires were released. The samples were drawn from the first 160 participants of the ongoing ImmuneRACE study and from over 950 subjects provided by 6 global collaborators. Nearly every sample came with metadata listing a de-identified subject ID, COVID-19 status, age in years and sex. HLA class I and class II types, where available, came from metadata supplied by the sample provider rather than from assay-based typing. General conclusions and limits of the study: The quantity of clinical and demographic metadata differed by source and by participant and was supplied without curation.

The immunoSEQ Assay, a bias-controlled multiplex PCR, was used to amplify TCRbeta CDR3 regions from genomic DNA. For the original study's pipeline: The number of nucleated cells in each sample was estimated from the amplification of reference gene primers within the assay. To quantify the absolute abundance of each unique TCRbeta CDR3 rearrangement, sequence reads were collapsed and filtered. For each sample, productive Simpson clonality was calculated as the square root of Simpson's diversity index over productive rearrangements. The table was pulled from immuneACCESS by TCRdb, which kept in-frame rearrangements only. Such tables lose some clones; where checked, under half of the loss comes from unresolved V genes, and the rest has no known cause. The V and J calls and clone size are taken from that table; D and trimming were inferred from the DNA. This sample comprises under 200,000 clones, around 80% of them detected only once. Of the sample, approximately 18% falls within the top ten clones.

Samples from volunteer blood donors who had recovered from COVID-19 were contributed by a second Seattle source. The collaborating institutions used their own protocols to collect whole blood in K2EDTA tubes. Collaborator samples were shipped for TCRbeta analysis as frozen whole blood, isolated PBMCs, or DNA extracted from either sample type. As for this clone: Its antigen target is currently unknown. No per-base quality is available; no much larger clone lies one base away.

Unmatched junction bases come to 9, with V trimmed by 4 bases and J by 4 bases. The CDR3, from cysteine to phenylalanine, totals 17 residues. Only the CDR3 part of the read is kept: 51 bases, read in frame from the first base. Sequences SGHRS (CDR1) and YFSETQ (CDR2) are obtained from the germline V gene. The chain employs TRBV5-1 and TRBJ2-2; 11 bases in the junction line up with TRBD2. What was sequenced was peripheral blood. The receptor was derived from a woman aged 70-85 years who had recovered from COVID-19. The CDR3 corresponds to CASSTSLAGGPTGELFF. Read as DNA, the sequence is TGCGCCAGCAGCACCAGTCTAGCGGGGGGTCCCACCGGGGAGCTGTTTTTT.